This is a list of T cell receptor beta chains from one sample in a study of cytomegalovirus exposure and HLA in healthy donors. Using immunoSEQ multiplex PCR, the repertoire was profiled, and TCRdb retains in-frame clones only, with some absent. The data hold around 200,000 clones, with about 79% observed a single time. Specimen: PBMCs. These receptors were collected from a male donor in good health and CMV-seronegative. The CDR3 runs from the conserved cysteine through the conserved F or W. D genes are given only for firm matches. Not all rows give a size; the values are once, few, many and, for expanded clones, a class.

D	V	J	size	CDR3	DNA
-	TRBV7-9	TRBJ2-5	-	CASSLVSGRGLQTQYF	TGTGCCAGCAGCTTAGTTTCAGGTAGAGGGCTCCAGACCCAGTACTTC
TRBD2	TRBV28	TRBJ2-1	-	CASSLSPRLAGGQFF	TGTGCCAGCAGTTTGTCACCTCGACTAGCGGGGGGCCAGTTCTTC
-	TRBV5-1	TRBJ2-7	-	CASSLRSDYEQYF	TGCGCCAGCAGCTTGAGGAGCGACTACGAGCAGTACTTC
-	TRBV7-8	TRBJ1-1	-	CASSYRVNTEAFF	TGTGCCAGCAGCTACAGGGTGAACACTGAAGCTTTCTTT
TRBD1	TRBV30	TRBJ2-7	-	CAWTEDRAAYEQYF	TGTGCCTGGACTGAGGACAGGGCAGCCTACGAGCAGTACTTC
-	TRBV7-9	TRBJ2-6	once	CASSVGSSGANVLTF	TGTGCCAGCAGCGTAGGGAGCTCTGGGGCCAACGTCCTGACTTTC
-	TRBV21-1	TRBJ2-7	many	CASSSGTGAGEQYF	TGTGCCAGCAGCAGCGGGACAGGGGCGGGAGAGCAGTACTTC
-	TRBV7-3	TRBJ2-2	-	CASSPLGGTGELFF	TGTGCCAGCAGCCCCCTCGGGGGCACCGGGGAGCTGTTTTTT
-	TRBV5-4	TRBJ2-7	-	CASSLVGAEQYF	TGTGCCAGCAGCTTGGTGGGGGCCGAGCAGTACTTC
-	TRBV29-1	TRBJ2-3	once	CSGGPSTDTQYF	TGCAGCGGTGGGCCAAGCACAGATACGCAGTATTTT
-	TRBV9	TRBJ2-5	-	CASSVGQDQETQYF	TGTGCCAGCAGCGTAGGTCAGGACCAAGAGACCCAGTACTTC
TRBD1	TRBV5-1	TRBJ2-1	-	CASSLQGSGNEQFF	TGCGCCAGCAGCTTACAGGGGAGTGGGAATGAGCAGTTCTTC
-	TRBV9	TRBJ2-7	-	CASSVGSTGYYEQYF	TGTGCCAGCAGCGTAGGCAGTACAGGATACTACGAGCAGTACTTC
TRBD2	TRBV5-4	TRBJ2-7	once	CASSLAASYEQYF	TGTGCCAGCAGCCTAGCGGCTTCCTACGAGCAGTACTTC
TRBD2	TRBV5-1	TRBJ2-5	-	CASSPLTSGETQYF	TGCGCCAGCAGTCCTCTGACTAGCGGAGAGACCCAGTACTTC
-	TRBV19	TRBJ2-7	few	CASSIDASSYEQYF	TGTGCCAGTAGTATAGACGCCAGCTCCTACGAGCAGTACTTC
TRBD1	TRBV5-1	TRBJ2-3	-	CASSFGTGIGDTQYF	TGCGCCAGCAGCTTCGGGACAGGGATTGGAGATACGCAGTATTTT
-	TRBV18	TRBJ1-3	-	CASSLISGNTIYF	TGTGCCAGCTCACTTATCTCTGGAAACACCATATATTTT
TRBD2	TRBV7-2	TRBJ2-7	-	CASSLASGGPYEQYF	TGTGCCAGCAGCTTAGCCAGCGGGGGGCCTTACGAGCAGTACTTC
-	TRBV5-4	TRBJ1-2	-	CASSTPNLQGNYGYTF	TGTGCCAGCAGCACCCCCAACCTACAGGGAAACTATGGCTACACCTTC
-	TRBV13	TRBJ1-1	-	CASSPQDMNTEAFF	TGTGCCAGCAGCCCTCAGGATATGAACACTGAAGCTTTCTTT
TRBD1	TRBV19	TRBJ1-1	-	CASSIFEPGQGTEAFF	TGTGCCAGTAGTATTTTTGAGCCCGGACAGGGGACTGAAGCTTTCTTT
TRBD2	TRBV27	TRBJ2-2	-	CASSLAGGAPGELFF	TGTGCCAGCAGTTTGGCGGGAGGCGCGCCCGGGGAGCTGTTTTTT
TRBD2	TRBV7-3	TRBJ2-3	-	CASSLTGGATGTDTQYF	TGTGCCAGCAGCTTAACCGGGGGGGCAACGGGGACAGATACGCAGTATTTT
TRBD1	TRBV27	TRBJ2-7	few	CASSLKGQGAYEQYF	TGTGCCAGCAGTTTGAAGGGACAGGGGGCATACGAGCAGTACTTC
TRBD1	TRBV5-4	TRBJ2-7	-	CASSLPGQGVHEQYF	TGTGCCAGCAGCCTTCCGGGACAGGGGGTCCACGAGCAGTACTTC
-	TRBV2	TRBJ2-2	once	CASSDRGSLTGELFF	TGTGCCAGCAGTGACAGGGGATCTTTAACCGGGGAGCTGTTTTTT
-	TRBV27	TRBJ1-5	-	CASSLGGRRNQPQHF	TGTGCCAGCTCACTCGGGGGACGGCGAAATCAGCCCCAGCATTTT
-	TRBV27	TRBJ2-3	-	CASSAQLVASTDTQYF	TGTGCCAGCAGTGCTCAACTTGTCGCTAGCACAGATACGCAGTATTTT
-	TRBV6-1	TRBJ2-5	-	CASSAPRLPYQETQYF	TGTGCCAGCAGTGCCCCGAGACTCCCGTACCAAGAGACCCAGTACTTC
-	TRBV28	TRBJ1-1	-	CASRDYLDTEAFF	TGTGCCAGCAGGGACTACCTGGACACTGAAGCTTTCTTT
TRBD1	TRBV9	TRBJ2-7	few	CASSSSGTGYEQYF	TGTGCCAGCAGCTCCTCCGGGACAGGCTACGAGCAGTACTTC
-	TRBV9	TRBJ1-1	-	CASSWGEVTEAFF	TGTGCCAGCAGCTGGGGCGAGGTCACTGAAGCTTTCTTT
-	TRBV7-3	TRBJ2-7	-	CASSRRGRGDKYF	TGTGCCAGCAGCCGCCGGGGGAGGGGGGATAAGTACTTC
-	TRBV5-4	TRBJ1-4	-	CASSHTDSREKLFF	TGTGCCAGCAGCCATACGGACAGCCGCGAAAAACTGTTTTTT
-	TRBV7-6	TRBJ2-1	-	CASSLNYFDSSYNEQFF	TGTGCCAGCAGCTTAAATTATTTTGATAGCTCCTACAATGAGCAGTTCTTC
TRBD1	TRBV4-1	TRBJ1-4	-	CASSPNPPQGAGKKLFF	TGCGCCAGCAGCCCTAACCCTCCCCAGGGGGCGGGGAAAAAACTGTTTTTT
-	TRBV15	TRBJ2-7	-	CATSRLGGEQYF	TGTGCCACCAGCAGACTAGGGGGCGAGCAGTACTTC